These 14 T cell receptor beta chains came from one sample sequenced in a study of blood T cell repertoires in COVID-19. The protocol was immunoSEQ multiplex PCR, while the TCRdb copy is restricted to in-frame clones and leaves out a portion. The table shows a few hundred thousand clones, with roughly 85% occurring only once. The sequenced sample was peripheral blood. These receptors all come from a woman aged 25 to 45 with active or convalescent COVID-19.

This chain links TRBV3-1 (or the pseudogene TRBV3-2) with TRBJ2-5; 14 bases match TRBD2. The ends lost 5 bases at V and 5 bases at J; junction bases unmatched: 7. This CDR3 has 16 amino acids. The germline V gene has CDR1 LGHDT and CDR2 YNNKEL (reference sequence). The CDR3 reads CASSYGTSGGGETQYF. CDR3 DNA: TGTGCCAGCAGCTACGGGACTAGCGGGGGAGGGGAGACCCAGTACTTC.

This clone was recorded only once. CDR3: CASSFRLAGAPDTQYF. The CDR3 coding sequence is TGCGCCAGCAGCTTCCGTTTAGCGGGGGCCCCAGATACGCAGTATTTT. The chain recombines TRBV5-1 with TRBJ2-3; 9 bases align to TRBD2. The CDR3 totals 16 residues. CDR1 and CDR2 (germline): SGHRS, YFSETQ. The trim removed 2 bases at V and 4 bases at J, leaving 8 bases unmatched.

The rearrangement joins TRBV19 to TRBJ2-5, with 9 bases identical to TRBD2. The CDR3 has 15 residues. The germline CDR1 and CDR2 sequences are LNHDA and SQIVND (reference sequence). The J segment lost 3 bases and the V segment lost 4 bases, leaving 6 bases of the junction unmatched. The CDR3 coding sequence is TGTGCCAGTAGTAGGCAGCGGGGGGCGGAAGAGACCCAGTACTTC. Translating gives CASSRQRGAEETQYF.

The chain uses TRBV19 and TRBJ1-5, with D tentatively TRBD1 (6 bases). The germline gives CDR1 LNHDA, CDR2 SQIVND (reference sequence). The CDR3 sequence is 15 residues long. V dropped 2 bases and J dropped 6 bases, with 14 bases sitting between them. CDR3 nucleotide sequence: TGTGCCAGTAGTATATCGGGCAGGGGCATTCAGCCCCAGCATTTT. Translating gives CASSISGRGIQPQHF.

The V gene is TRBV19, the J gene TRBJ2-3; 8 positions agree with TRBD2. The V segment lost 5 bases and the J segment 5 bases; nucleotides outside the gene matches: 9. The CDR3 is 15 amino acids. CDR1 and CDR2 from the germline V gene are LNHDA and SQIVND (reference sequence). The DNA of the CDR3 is TGTGCCAGTAGTCTAAGCCGGGGGGGCGAAGATACGCAGTATTTT. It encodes CASSLSRGGEDTQYF.

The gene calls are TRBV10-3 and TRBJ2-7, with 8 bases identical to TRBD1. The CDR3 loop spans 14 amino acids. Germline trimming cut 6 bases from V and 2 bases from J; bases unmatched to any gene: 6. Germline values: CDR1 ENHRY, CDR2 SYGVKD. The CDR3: CAISSSQGAYEQYF. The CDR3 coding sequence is TGTGCCATCAGCTCCTCACAGGGGGCCTACGAGCAGTACTTC.

CDR3 coding DNA: TGTGCCACCAGTGACCCGGACAGGGGTTGGGGAGATACGCAGTATTTT. This gives the protein CATSDPDRGWGDTQYF. The chain uses TRBV24-1 and TRBJ2-3; TRBD1 matches 9 bases. V dropped 4 bases and J dropped 5; count of bases not matched to a gene: 9. The germline CDR1 and CDR2 sequences are KGHDR and SFDVKD. The CDR3 length is 16 residues.

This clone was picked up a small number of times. The CDR3 DNA sequence: TGTGCCAGCAGCCCCTCCTCGGGGGGGTACTATGGCTACACCTTC. Translation: CASSPSSGGYYGYTF. The gene calls are TRBV7-9 and TRBJ1-2; perhaps TRBD1 as D (5 bases). V gave up 5 bases and J gave up 3 bases, with 16 bases separating them. Germline loops: CDR1 SEHNR, CDR2 FQNEAQ (reference sequence). The CDR3 spans 15 residues.

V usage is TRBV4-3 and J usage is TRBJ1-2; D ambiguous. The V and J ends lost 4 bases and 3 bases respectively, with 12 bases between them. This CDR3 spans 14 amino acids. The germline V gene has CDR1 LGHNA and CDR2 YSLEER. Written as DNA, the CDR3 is TGCGCCAGCAGCCCCTCGGGGAGGGACTATGGCTACACCTTC. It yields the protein CASSPSGRDYGYTF.

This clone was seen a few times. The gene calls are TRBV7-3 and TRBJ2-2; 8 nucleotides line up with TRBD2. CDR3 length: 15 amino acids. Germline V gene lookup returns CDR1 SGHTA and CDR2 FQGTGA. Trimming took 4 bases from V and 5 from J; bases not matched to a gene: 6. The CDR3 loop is CASSSGLARTGELFF. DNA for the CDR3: TGTGCCAGCAGCTCAGGACTAGCTCGGACCGGGGAGCTGTTTTTT.

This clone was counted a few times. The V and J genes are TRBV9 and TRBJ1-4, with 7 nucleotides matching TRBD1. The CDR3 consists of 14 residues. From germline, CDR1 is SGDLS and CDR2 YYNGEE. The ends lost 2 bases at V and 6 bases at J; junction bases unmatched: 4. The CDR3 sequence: CASSVRQGDEKLFF. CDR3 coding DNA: TGTGCCAGCAGCGTCCGACAGGGAGATGAAAAACTGTTTTTT.

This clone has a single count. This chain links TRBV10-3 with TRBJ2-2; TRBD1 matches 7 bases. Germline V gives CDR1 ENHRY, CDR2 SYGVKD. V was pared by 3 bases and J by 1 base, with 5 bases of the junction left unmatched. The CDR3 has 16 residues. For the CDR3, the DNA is TGTGCCATCAGTGACGCGACAGGGATGAACACCGGGGAGCTGTTTTTT. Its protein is CAISDATGMNTGELFF.

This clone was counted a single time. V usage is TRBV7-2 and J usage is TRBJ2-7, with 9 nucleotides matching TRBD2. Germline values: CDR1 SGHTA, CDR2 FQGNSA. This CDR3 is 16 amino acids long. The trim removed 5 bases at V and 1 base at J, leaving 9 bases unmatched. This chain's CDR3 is CASSDHDSGGSYEQYF. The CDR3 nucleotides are TGTGCCAGCAGCGACCATGATAGCGGGGGATCCTACGAGCAGTACTTC. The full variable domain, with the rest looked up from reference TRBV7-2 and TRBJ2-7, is GAGVSQSPSNKVTEKGKDVELRCDPISGHTALYWYRQSLGQGLEFLIYFQGNSAPDKSGLPSDRFSAERTGGSVSTLTIQRTQQEDSAVYLCASSDHDSGGSYEQYFGPGTRLTVT.

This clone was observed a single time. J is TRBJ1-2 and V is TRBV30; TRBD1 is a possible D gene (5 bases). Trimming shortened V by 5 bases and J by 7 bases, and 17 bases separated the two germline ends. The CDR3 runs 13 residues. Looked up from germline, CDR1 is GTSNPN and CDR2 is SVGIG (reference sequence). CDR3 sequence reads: CAWESGIRGGYTF. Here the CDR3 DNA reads TGTGCCTGGGAATCAGGGATTAGAGGTGGCTACACCTTC.